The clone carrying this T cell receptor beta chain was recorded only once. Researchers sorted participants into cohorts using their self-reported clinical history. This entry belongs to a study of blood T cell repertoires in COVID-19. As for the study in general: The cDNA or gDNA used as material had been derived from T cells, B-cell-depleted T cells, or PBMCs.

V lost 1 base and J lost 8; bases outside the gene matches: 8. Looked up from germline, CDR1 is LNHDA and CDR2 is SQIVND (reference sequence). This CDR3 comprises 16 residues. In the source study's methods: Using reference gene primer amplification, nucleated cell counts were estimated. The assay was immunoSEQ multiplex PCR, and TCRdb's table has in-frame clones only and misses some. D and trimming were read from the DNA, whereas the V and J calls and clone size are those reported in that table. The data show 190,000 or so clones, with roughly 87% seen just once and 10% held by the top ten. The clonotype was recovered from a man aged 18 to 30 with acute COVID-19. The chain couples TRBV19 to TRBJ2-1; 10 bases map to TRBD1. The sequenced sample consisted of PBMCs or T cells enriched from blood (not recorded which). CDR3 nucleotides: TGTGCCAGTAGTATAGGGACGGGACAGGGGAGACATGAGCAGTTCTTC. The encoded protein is CASSIGTGQGRHEQFF. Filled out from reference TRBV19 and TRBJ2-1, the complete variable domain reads DGGITQSPKYLFRKEGQNVTLSCEQNLNHDAMYWYRQDPGQGLRLIYYSQIVNDFQKGDIAEGYSVSREKKESFPLTVTSAQKNPTAFYLCASSIGTGQGRHEQFFGPGTRLTVL.